The T cell receptor beta chain under discussion was sequenced for a study of identical twins. The study's findings and limits: For out-of-frame alpha sequences shared by twins, low generation probability was in excess. Part of the zero-insertion signal could reflect confounding by invariant MAIT and iNKT cells.

The CDR3 contains 16 residues. V shed 4 bases and J 0 bases; nucleotides not matched to a gene: 8. Germline V gene lookup returns CDR1 SQVTM and CDR2 ANQGSEA. In the case of this clonotype: The antigen is unknown.

TCRdb reprocessed the 5' RACE reads via MiXCR and lists one record per CDR3 protein. The profile shows some 500,000 distinct CDR3 sequences, roughly an eighth of them singletons. This same sample was also part of a study on yellow fever vaccine responses in identical twins. That paper adds: Twin vaccine T cell responses reportedly seemed partly convergent, partly personalized.

The rearrangement links TRBV29-1 to TRBJ2-1; 8 nucleotides line up with TRBD2. This clonotype was obtained from a young woman in good health. Sequencing was done on a sample of CD4+ T cells sorted from blood. The CDR3 spells CSVVLLAASSYNEQFF. In DNA form, the CDR3 reads TGCAGCGTTGTATTACTAGCGGCTAGCTCCTACAATGAGCAGTTCTTC.